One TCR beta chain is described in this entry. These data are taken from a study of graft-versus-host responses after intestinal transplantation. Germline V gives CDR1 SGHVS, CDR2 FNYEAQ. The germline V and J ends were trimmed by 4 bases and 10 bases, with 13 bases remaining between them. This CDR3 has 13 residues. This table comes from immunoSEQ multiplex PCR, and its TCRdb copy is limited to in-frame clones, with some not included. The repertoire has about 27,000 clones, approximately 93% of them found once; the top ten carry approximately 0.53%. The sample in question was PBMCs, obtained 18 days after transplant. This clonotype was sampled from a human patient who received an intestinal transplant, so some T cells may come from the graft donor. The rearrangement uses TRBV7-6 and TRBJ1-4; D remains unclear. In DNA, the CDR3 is TGTGCCAGCAGCTCCTCCTCGGGTGGAAAACTGTTTTTT. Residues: CASSSSSGGKLFF.